This T cell receptor beta chain was profiled in a study of T cells after yellow fever vaccination. CDR1 is DFQATT, CDR2 SNEGSKA, per germline (reference sequence). V trimming: 6 bases; J trimming: 6 bases; junction bases outside the gene matches: 17. CDR3 length: 15 amino acids. Remarks on this clonotype: Its antigen is currently unknown.

TCRdb re-derived calls from the 5' RACE reads in MiXCR, one entry per CDR3 protein. The table includes over 110,000 distinct CDR3 sequences, 7.7% detected once. Study conclusions and caveats: Researchers noted that a small share of clonotypes showed up in both CD4 and CD8 compartments. Clones that expanded after primary vaccination mostly reappeared after the booster (just over 95% CD4, 80% to 90% CD8).

This material consisted of CD4+ T cells sorted from PBMCs, taken 5 days after the yellow fever booster vaccination. The sequence derives from a man under 40 who received the YFV17D yellow fever vaccine. The chain links TRBV20-1 to TRBJ2-7; 7 bases are a match to TRBD2. The CDR3 sequence is CSASIGGGRPLEQYF. The CDR3 nucleotides read TGCAGTGCCTCTATTGGGGGAGGGAGGCCCCTCGAGCAGTACTTC.